This T cell receptor (beta chain) was captured by sequencing in a study of T cells after yellow fever vaccination. Study conclusions and caveats: Only a small proportion of the clonotypes turned up in both the CD4 and the CD8 compartments, likely arising from convergent recombination. Weaker, the secondary response peaked sooner, at day 5 versus 15. Post-booster repertoires again held most primary-vaccination clones (roughly 95% CD4, roughly 88% CD8).

The CDR3 loop spans 15 amino acids. Germline values: CDR1 MNHEY, CDR2 SVGEGT. The V end lost 6 bases, the J end lost 4 bases, and 15 bases lay between the germline ends. They built TCR cDNA with 5'RACE template switching, a step that put in a universal primer site and UMIs. In TCRdb, the 5' RACE reads were re-called with MiXCR into one record per CDR3 protein. This table holds about 360,000 distinct CDR3 sequences, approximately 6% found once. With respect to this clonotype: Its specificity is not known.

This receptor was identified in a man aged 30-40 years who received the YFV17D yellow fever vaccine. Source: PBMCs, taken 5 days after the yellow fever booster vaccination. The V and J genes are TRBV6-2 or TRBV6-3 and TRBJ2-2; D call uncertain. The CDR3 DNA reads TGTGCCAGCAGCAACCCCCTGATCGGCACCGGGGAGCTGTTTTTT. Translated, it gives CASSNPLIGTGELFF.